Reported below is one T cell receptor beta chain. Trimming cost V 5 bases and J 1 base; bases outside gene matches: 4. There are 14 residues in the CDR3. Germline assignment: CDR1 SGHRS and CDR2 YFSETQ. This sample stems from a study of technical replicates of blood from a few donors. Sequencing used immunoSEQ multiplex PCR; TCRdb keeps in-frame clones, though not all of them. The repertoire holds approximately 93,000 clones, around 94% seen once, with less than 0.3% in the top ten. This sequence originates from a human donor in good health. The chain couples TRBV5-1 to TRBJ1-1, with 8 bases fitting TRBD1. Specimen: T cells isolated from PBMCs. The DNA of the CDR3 is TGCGCCAGCAGTTTTACAGGGGGGAACACTGAAGCTTTCTTT. Its translation is CASSFTGGNTEAFF.